This T cell receptor (beta chain) was found in a study of shared T cell receptors in the human thymus. This table comes from immunoSEQ multiplex PCR, and its TCRdb copy is limited to in-frame clones, with some not included. The sample carries fewer than 700,000 clones, 88% recorded once. The V and J ends lost 6 bases and 7 bases, in that order; junction bases with no gene match: 6. Germline lookup yields CDR1 LNHDA and CDR2 SQIVND (reference sequence). The CDR3 extends over 13 amino acids. This same sample was also taken into another study, of human thymus T cells. As that report states: Healthy Finnish infants undergoing corrective surgery for congenital heart defects were the donors. Resections from corrective heart surgery supplied the thymus tissue. Apparent skewing of V and J gene usage characterized both thymic and blood repertoires.

This sequence originates from a boy under two years old with a congenital heart defect. Sequenced input: thymocytes. The gene calls are TRBV19 and TRBJ1-5, with 7 bases aligning to TRBD1. CDR3 DNA: TGTGCCAGTAGCTCAGGGGGAAAGCAGCCCCAGCATTTT. This translates into CASSSGGKQPQHF.